This TCR beta chain was identified during a study of spatial heterogeneity in lung cancer. The wider study: Sequencing covered available follow-up PBMC samples collected a median of about two years after resection. More than ten raw reads, on average, carried each unique TCR and UMI combination.

The time point here: blood at routine non-recurrence follow-up after resection. No cells were sorted before sequencing. The whole RNA sequenced was extracted from tumor, nontumor lung or frozen PBMC. Germline-derived CDR1 and CDR2 are ENHRY and SYGVKD. The length of the CDR3 is 13 residues. V dropped 6 bases and J dropped 9 bases, with 17 bases sitting between them. One entry per CDR3 protein results from TCRdb running MiXCR on the 5' RACE reads. The table lists 39,000 or so distinct CDR3 sequences, under 12% of them singletons. The chain uses TRBV10-3 and TRBJ1-2, with D perhaps TRBD1 (5 bases). Source: PBMCs, taken at follow-up. This sequence was found in a female donor with early-stage non-small cell lung cancer. The CDR3, as DNA: TGTGCCATCAGCTATACAGGCCCCTTAAGCTACACCTTC. Translated, it gives CAISYTGPLSYTF.